The entry below describes one T cell receptor beta chain. The source of the sample is a study of blood T cell repertoires in COVID-19. Study as a whole: COVID-19 samples from acute and convalescent phases originated in the United States, Italy and Spain. Nucleic acid was either cDNA or gDNA, and it came from T cells, B-cell-depleted T cells, or PBMCs.

V lost 3 bases and J lost 8, with 10 bases in between. The CDR3 has 13 residues. Germline loops: CDR1 KGHDR, CDR2 SFDVKD. In the original workflow: Amplification of reference gene primers was used by the study to estimate nucleated cell counts. Produced via immunoSEQ multiplex PCR; TCRdb's table is partial and in-frame only. The V and J calls and clone size were taken over from that table, and D and trimming were inferred from the DNA. The table shows approximately 100,000 clones, with roughly 88% occurring only once. The sequence came from a human donor in a cohort sampled during active COVID-19. The J gene is TRBJ2-1, the V gene TRBV24-1; a weak D match, TRBD1 (6 bases). Sample: peripheral blood. CDR3 sequence (DNA): TGTGCCACCAGTGATCACAGGGTGTATGAGCAGTTCTTC. The encoded protein is CATSDHRVYEQFF.